The present entry profiles one T cell receptor beta chain with its context. Antigen unknown. Construction of the TCRbeta library involved unique molecular identifiers. TCRdb ran MiXCR on the PCR reads and lists one entry per CDR3 protein. The table lists hundreds of thousands of distinct CDR3 sequences, under 14% of them singletons. The CDR3 length is 14 residues. V shed 6 bases, J shed 6 bases, and the junction held 13 bases outside the gene matches. Germline V lookup: CDR1 SQVTM, CDR2 ANQGSEA. The data were taken from a study of T-cell reconstitution after alpha-beta-depleted transplantation in children. Study-level points and caveats: By one year post-transplant, T-cell counts and diversity largely arose from T cells that were newly produced. Surviving recipient T cells and thymic progenitors underlay high day-60 TCRbeta diversity in some patients. Several hundred graft clones that had expanded were reportedly the source of alpha-beta T cells about two months after transplant.

The clonotype originates from a male patient aged 2 to 10 who had a stem cell transplant for chronic granulomatous disease, so the T cells may come from the graft donor. The rearrangement joins TRBV29-1 to TRBJ2-7, with 8 bases fitting TRBD1. Sequenced here: peripheral blood, sampled 180 days after TCRalphabeta/CD19-depleted stem cell transplant. In DNA, the CDR3 is TGCAGCGTCTGTACAGGGGGAATGGCCACCGAGCAGTACTTC. Translation: CSVCTGGMATEQYF.